The 2 T cell receptor beta chains listed next were all sequenced from one sample in a study of metastatic and nonmetastatic thyroid tumors. Using MiXCR, TCRdb reanalyzed the PCR reads. The sample yields roughly 14,000 clones, roughly 29% seen once. Each patient came to thyroid surgery without any prior treatment (of any kind). Material: tumor tissue. The receptors were sampled from a male donor with papillary thyroid cancer or a benign thyroid nodule (not recorded which). Some clones in this sample may be carry-over from other donors' samples.

This clone was found once. The chain is built from TRBV20-1 and TRBJ1-4; no clear D gene. Germline assignment: CDR1 DFQATT and CDR2 SNEGSKA (reference sequence). This CDR3 has 16 amino acids. Deletions cut 2 bases from V and 4 bases from J, with 17 bases between. CDR3 coding DNA: TGCAGTGCTAGAAGTCGAAGGCTAGGAAGTAATGAAAAACTGTTTTTT. It is translated as CSARSRRLGSNEKLFF.

In its sample, this clone ranks as medium-sized (0.01 to 0.1%). The genes are TRBV7-2 and TRBJ2-7; 9 bases fit TRBD1. Per the germline V gene, CDR1 is SGHTA and CDR2 is FQGNSA. V gave up 1 base and J gave up 2 bases; unmatched junction bases: 6. This CDR3 is 16 amino acids long. The CDR3 region has the DNA TGTGCCAGCAGCTTAGGAACAGGGGGCGCTGCCTACGAGCAGTACTTC. It is translated as CASSLGTGGAAYEQYF. Using reference TRBV7-2 and TRBJ2-7 for the parts outside the CDR3, the full variable domain is GAGVSQSPSNKVTEKGKDVELRCDPISGHTALYWYRQSLGQGLEFLIYFQGNSAPDKSGLPSDRFSAERTGGSVSTLTIQRTQQEDSAVYLCASSLGTGGAAYEQYFGPGTRLTVT.